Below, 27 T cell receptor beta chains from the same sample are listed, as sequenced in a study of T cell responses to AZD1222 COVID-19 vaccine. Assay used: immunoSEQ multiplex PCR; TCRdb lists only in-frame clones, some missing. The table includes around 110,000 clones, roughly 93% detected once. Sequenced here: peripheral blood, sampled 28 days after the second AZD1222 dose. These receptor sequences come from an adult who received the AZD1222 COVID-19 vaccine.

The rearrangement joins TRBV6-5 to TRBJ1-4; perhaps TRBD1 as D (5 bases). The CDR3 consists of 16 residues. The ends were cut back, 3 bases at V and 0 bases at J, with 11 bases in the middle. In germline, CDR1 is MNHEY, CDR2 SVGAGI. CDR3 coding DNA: TGTGCCAGCAGTTATGCGCTGACAGCAACTAATGAAAAACTGTTTTTT. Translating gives CASSYALTATNEKLFF.

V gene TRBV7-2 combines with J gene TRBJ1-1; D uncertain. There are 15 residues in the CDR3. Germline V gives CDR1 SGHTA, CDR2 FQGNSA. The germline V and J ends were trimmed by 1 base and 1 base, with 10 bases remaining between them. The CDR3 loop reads CASSLDIQRNTEAFF. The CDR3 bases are TGTGCCAGCAGCTTAGATATCCAAAGGAACACTGAAGCTTTCTTT.

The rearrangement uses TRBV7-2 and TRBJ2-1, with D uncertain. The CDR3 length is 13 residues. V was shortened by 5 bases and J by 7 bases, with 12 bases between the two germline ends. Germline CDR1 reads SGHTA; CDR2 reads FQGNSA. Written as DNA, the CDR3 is TGTGCCAGCAGCATCTACCGGCTGAATGAGCAGTTCTTC. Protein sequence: CASSIYRLNEQFF.

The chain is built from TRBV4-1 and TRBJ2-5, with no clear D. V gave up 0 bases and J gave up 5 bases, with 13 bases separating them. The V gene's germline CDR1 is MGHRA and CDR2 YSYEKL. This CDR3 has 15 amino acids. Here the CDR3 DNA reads TGCGCCAGCAGCCAAGATCTGTGGCTTGTGGAGACCCAGTACTTC. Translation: CASSQDLWLVETQYF.

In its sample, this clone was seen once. The CDR3 sequence is CASSPYSGDQETQYF. CDR3 nucleotides: TGTGCCAGCTCACCATATAGTGGGGACCAAGAGACCCAGTACTTC. This chain uses TRBV18 with TRBJ2-5; no definite D call. Germline loops: CDR1 KGHSH, CDR2 LQKENI. This CDR3 comprises 15 residues. V lost 2 bases, J lost 0 bases, and 10 bases lay in between. Combining the CDR3 with reference TRBV18 and TRBJ2-5 gives the whole variable domain NAGVMQNPRHLVRRRGQEARLRCSPMKGHSHVYWYRQLPEEGLKFMVYLQKENIIDESGMPKERFSAEFPKEGPSILRIQQVVRGDSAAYFCASSPYSGDQETQYFGPGTRLLVL.

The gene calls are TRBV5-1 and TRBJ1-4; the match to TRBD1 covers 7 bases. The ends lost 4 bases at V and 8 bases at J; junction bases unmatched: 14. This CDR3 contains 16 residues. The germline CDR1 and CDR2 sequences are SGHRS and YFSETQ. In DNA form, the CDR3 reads TGCGCCAGCAGCGTGGGGACAGCCCGGGGTTGGGAAAAACTGTTTTTT. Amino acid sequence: CASSVGTARGWEKLFF.

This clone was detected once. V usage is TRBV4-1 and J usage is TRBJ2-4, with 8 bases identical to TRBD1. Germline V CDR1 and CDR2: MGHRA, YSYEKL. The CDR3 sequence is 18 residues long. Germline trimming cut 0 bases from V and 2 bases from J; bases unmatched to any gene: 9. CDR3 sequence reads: CASSQDRWQGASKNIQYF. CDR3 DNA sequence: TGCGCCAGCAGCCAAGATAGATGGCAGGGGGCGTCCAAAAACATTCAGTACTTC.

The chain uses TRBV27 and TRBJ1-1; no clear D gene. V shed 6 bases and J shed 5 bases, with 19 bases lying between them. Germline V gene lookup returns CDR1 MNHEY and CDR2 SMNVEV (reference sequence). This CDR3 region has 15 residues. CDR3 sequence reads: CASSLSPKLFTEAFF. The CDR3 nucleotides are TGTGCCAGCAGCCTTAGTCCAAAGTTATTTACTGAAGCTTTCTTT.

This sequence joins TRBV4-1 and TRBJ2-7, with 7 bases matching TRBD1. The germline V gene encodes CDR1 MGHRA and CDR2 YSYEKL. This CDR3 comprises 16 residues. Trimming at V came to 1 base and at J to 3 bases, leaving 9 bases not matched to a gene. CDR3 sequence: CASSQARIGGRYEQYF. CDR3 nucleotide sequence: TGCGCCAGCAGCCAAGCCCGTATAGGGGGCCGCTACGAGCAGTACTTC.

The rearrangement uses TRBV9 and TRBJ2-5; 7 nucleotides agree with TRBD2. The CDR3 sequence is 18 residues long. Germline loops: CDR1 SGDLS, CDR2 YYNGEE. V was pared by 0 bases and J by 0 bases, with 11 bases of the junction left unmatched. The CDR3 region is CASSVATGGGGYQETQYF. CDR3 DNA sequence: TGTGCCAGCAGCGTAGCTACTGGCGGGGGAGGGTACCAAGAGACCCAGTACTTC.

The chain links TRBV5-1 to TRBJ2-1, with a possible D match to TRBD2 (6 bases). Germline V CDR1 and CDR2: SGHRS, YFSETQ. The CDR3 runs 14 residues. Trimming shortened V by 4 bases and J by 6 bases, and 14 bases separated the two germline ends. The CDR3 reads CASSPTSGLNEQFF. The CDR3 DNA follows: TGCGCCAGCAGCCCAACCTCGGGACTCAATGAGCAGTTCTTC.

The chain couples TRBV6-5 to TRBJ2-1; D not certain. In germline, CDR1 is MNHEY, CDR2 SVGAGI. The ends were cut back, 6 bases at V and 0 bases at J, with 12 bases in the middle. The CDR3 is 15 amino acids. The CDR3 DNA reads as TGTGCCAGCAGCAATGACCAGAGCTCCTACAATGAGCAGTTCTTC. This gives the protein CASSNDQSSYNEQFF.

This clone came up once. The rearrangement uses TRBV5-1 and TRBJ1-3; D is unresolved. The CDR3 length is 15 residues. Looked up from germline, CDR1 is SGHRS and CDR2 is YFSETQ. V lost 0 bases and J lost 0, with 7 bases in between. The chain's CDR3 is CASSLDRSSGNTIYF. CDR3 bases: TGCGCCAGCAGCTTGGACAGATCCTCTGGAAACACCATATATTTT.

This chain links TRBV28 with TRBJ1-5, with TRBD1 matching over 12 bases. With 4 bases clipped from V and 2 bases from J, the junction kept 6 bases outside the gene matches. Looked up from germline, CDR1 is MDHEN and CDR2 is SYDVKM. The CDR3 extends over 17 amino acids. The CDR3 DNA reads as TGTGCCAGCAGTTGGGGACAGGGGGCAATTGGCAATCAGCCCCAGCATTTT. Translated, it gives CASSWGQGAIGNQPQHF.

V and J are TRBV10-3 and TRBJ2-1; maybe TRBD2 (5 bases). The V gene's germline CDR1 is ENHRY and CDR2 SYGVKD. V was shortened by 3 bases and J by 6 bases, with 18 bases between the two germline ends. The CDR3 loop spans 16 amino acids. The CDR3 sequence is CAISDRVGSGGNEQFF. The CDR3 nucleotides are TGTGCCATCAGTGATAGGGTTGGGAGTGGAGGCAATGAGCAGTTCTTC.

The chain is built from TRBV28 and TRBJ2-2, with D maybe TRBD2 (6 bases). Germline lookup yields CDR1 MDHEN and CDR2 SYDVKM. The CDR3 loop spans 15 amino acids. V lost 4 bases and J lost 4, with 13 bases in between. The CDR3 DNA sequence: TGTGCCAGCAGTTACCAGTTCGGGGGCACCGGGGAGCTGTTTTTT. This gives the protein CASSYQFGGTGELFF.

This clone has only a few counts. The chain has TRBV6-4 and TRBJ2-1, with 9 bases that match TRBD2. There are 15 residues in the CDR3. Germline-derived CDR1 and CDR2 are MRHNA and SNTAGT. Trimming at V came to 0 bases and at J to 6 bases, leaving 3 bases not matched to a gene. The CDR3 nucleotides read TGTGCCAGCAGTGACTCCGGGACTAGCAGCAATGAGCAGTTCTTC. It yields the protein CASSDSGTSSNEQFF.

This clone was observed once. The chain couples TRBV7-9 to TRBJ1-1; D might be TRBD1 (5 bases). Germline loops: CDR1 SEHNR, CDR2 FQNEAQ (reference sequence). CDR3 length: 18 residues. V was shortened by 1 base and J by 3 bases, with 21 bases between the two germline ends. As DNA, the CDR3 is TGTGCCAGCAGCTTAGGTTGGGCAACGGCCAGCAGGGACACTGAAGCTTTCTTT. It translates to CASSLGWATASRDTEAFF.

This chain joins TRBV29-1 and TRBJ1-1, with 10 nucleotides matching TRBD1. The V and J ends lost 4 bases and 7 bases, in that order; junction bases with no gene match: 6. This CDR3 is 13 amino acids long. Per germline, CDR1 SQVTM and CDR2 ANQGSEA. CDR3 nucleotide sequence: TGCAGCGTTGCAGACAGGGGGCTTCGTGAAGCTTTCTTT. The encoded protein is CSVADRGLREAFF.

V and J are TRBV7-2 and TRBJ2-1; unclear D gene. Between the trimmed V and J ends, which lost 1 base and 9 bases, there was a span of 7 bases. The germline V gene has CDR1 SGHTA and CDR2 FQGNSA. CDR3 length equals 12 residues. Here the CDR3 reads CASSLDFGEQFF. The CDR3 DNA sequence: TGTGCCAGCAGCTTAGATTTTGGTGAGCAGTTCTTC.

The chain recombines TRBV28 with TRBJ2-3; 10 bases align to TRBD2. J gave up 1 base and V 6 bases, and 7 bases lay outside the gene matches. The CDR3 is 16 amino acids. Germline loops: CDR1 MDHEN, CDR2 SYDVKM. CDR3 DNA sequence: TGTGCCAGCAGAAGCGGGAGGGCCCGTCGCACAGATACGCAGTATTTT. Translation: CASRSGRARRTDTQYF. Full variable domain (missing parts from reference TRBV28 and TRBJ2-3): DVKVTQSSRYLVKRTGEKVFLECVQDMDHENMFWYRQDPGLGLRLIYFSYDVKMKEKGDIPEGYSVSREKKERFSLILESASTNQTSMYLCASRSGRARRTDTQYFGPGTRLTVL.

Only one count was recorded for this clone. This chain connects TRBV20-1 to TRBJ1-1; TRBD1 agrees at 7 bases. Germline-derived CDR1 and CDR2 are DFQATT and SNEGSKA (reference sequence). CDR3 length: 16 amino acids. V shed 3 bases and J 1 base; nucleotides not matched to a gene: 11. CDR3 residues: CSASWSGAGGNTEAFF. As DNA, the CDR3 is TGCAGTGCTAGTTGGTCTGGTGCAGGGGGGAACACTGAAGCTTTCTTT.

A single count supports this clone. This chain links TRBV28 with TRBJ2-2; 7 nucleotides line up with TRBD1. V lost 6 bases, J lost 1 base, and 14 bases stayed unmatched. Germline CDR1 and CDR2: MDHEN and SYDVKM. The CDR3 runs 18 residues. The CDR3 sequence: CASSPKIGDRENTGELFF. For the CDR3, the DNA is TGTGCCAGCAGCCCGAAAATTGGAGACAGGGAGAACACCGGGGAGCTGTTTTTT.

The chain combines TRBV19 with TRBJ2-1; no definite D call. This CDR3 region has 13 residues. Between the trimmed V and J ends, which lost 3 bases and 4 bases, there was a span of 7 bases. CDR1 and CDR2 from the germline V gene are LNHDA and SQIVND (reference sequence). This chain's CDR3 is CASSIIPYNEQFF. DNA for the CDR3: TGTGCCAGTAGTATCATCCCATACAATGAGCAGTTCTTC.

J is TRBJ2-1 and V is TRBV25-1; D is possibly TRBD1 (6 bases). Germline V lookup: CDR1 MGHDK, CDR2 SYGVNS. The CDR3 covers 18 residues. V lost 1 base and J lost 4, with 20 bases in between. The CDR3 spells CASSESVGRGLQYNEQFF. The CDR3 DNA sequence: TGTGCCAGCAGTGAATCGGTCGGCAGGGGCTTACAATACAATGAGCAGTTCTTC.

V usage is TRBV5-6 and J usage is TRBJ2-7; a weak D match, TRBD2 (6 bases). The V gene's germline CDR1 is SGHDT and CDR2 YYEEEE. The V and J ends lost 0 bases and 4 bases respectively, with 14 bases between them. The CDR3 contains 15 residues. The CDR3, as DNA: TGTGCCAGCAGCTTGGACTATCCGGGGGTTTACGAGCAGTACTTC. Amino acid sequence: CASSLDYPGVYEQYF.

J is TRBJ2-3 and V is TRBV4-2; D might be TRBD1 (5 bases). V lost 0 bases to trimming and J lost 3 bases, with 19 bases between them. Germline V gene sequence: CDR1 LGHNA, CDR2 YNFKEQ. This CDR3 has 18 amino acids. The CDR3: CASSQDISGALLTDTQYF. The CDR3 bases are TGTGCCAGCAGCCAAGATATTAGTGGGGCCCTCCTAACAGATACGCAGTATTTT.